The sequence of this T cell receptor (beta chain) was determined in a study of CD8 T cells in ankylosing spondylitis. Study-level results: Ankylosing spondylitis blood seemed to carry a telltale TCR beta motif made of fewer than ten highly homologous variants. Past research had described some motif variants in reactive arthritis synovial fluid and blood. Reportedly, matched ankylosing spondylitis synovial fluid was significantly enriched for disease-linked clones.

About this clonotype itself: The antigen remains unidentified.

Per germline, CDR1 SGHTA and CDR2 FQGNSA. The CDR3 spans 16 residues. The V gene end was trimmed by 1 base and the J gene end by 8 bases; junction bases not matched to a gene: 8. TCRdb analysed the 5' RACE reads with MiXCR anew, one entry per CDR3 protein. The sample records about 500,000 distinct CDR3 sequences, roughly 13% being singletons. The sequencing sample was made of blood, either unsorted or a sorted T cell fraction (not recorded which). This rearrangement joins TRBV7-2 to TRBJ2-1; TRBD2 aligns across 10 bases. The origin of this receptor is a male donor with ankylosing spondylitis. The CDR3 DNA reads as TGTGCCAGCAGCTTAGAGATTCAGCTAGCGGGAGATGAGCAGTTCTTC. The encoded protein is CASSLEIQLAGDEQFF.